This passage covers 10 T cell receptor beta chains from one sample sequenced in a study of neurological immune-mediated disorders (dated by TCRdb to between 2019 and 2020). What the time point label conveys for this sample: longitudinal time-point 1 (baseline). The library relied on 5' RACE. TCRdb shows the sequencer as Illumina HiSeq 2500. Clones were called with MiXCR by TCRdb after fastp trimmed the public reads at Q25, and only in-frame beta chains were retained. Rows with one shared CDR3 protein collapse into an entry with the most common genes and DNA. This sample lists tens of thousands of distinct CDR3 sequences; approximately 14% were detected once. Approximately 4.6% of the sample rests with the top ten. The sequencing sample was made of PBMCs. Receptors originate from a female donor with HTLV-1-associated myelopathy (HAM/TSP).

This clonotype was found many times. The V and J genes are TRBV6-4 and TRBJ2-3; no clear D. Per germline, CDR1 MRHNA and CDR2 SNTAGT. V was trimmed by 4 bases and J by 5 bases, leaving 10 bases between them. The CDR3 covers 13 residues. The CDR3 region is CASSGSRQDTQYF. In nucleotides, the CDR3 is TGTGCCAGCAGTGGAAGCCGACAAGATACGCAGTATTTT.

This clonotype was recorded at least ten times. The rearrangement joins TRBV5-1 to TRBJ2-7; D tentatively fits TRBD1 or TRBD2 (5 bases each). Germline V lookup: CDR1 SGHRS, CDR2 YFSETQ. CDR3 length equals 15 residues. The V end was cut by 2 bases, the J end by 7 bases, with 19 bases between. In nucleotides, the CDR3 is TGCGCCAGCAGCTTCACGGGGACCGGACTCGAGGAGCAGTACTTC. It specifies CASSFTGTGLEEQYF.

This clonotype was counted at least ten times. The chain uses TRBV6-5 and TRBJ2-1, with D unresolved. The germline CDR1 and CDR2 sequences are MNHEY and SVGAGI. CDR3 length: 15 amino acids. V was pared by 2 bases and J by 8 bases, with 16 bases between. The CDR3 DNA sequence: TGTGCCAGCAGTTACGGTACTCTATTTAGGGATGAGCAGTTCTTC. This translates into CASSYGTLFRDEQFF.

This clonotype was counted a few times. V usage is TRBV5-5 and J usage is TRBJ1-5; D remains ambiguous. Trimming removed 0 bases from V and 1 base from J, with 8 bases in between. Germline CDR1 SGHKS, CDR2 YYEKEE (reference sequence). CDR3 length equals 15 residues. The DNA of the CDR3 is TGTGCCAGCAGCTTGGTAGGGATCAGCAATCAGCCCCAGCATTTT. Translating it yields CASSLVGISNQPQHF.

The chain has TRBV27 and TRBJ1-1, with TRBD1 identical over 7 bases. The CDR3 spans 16 residues. After removal of 5 bases from V and 1 base from J, the junction contained 10 bases not matched to a gene. Germline V gives CDR1 MNHEY, CDR2 SMNVEV (reference sequence). The CDR3 here is CASSLHPHRGNTEAFF. The CDR3 DNA follows: TGTGCCAGCAGTCTCCATCCCCACAGGGGGAACACTGAAGCTTTCTTT.

The table lists this clonotype with a few counts. The CDR3 here is CSARRSRGISQPQHF. The CDR3 bases are TGCAGTGCTAGACGGTCCAGGGGTATTAGTCAGCCCCAGCATTTT. The chain uses TRBV20-1 and TRBJ1-5; tentatively, D is TRBD1 (6 bases). V lost 2 bases to trimming and J lost 6 bases, with 17 bases between them. The CDR3 has 15 amino acids. CDR1 DFQATT and CDR2 SNEGSKA come from the germline V gene (reference sequence).

In its sample, this clonotype was seen many times. The rearrangement joins TRBV5-1 to TRBJ1-1; D call uncertain. This CDR3 has 11 amino acids. V was clipped by 3 bases and J by 6 bases, with 6 bases between them. Germline CDR1 reads SGHRS; CDR2 reads YFSETQ. This CDR3 is CASSSTSEAFF. CDR3 DNA: TGCGCCAGCAGCTCGACATCTGAAGCTTTCTTT.

Many counts were recorded for this clonotype. The gene calls are TRBV20-1 and TRBJ2-7; tentative D call: TRBD1 (6 bases). Germline-derived CDR1 and CDR2 are DFQATT and SNEGSKA (reference sequence). The CDR3 has 14 amino acids. With 1 base removed from V and 5 bases from J, the gap between germline ends came to 15 bases. CDR3 residues: CSARVGRGGHEQYF. CDR3 in DNA: TGCAGTGCTAGAGTTGGCAGGGGCGGTCACGAGCAGTACTTC.

This clonotype was detected many times. The V call is TRBV5-5, the J call TRBJ1-2; TRBD1 agrees at 7 bases. Germline CDR1 reads SGHKS; CDR2 reads YYEKEE (reference sequence). This CDR3 spans 13 amino acids. Losses at the gene ends were 4 bases for V and 3 bases for J; bases not matched to a gene: 3. DNA of the CDR3: TGTGCCAGCAGCCCAACAGGGGACTATGGCTACACCTTC. Protein product: CASSPTGDYGYTF.

This clonotype has ten or more counts. V gene TRBV28 combines with J gene TRBJ2-3; TRBD1 matches 8 bases. V trimming: 2 bases; J trimming: 14 bases; junction bases outside the gene matches: 18. The CDR3 loop spans 16 amino acids. The V gene's germline CDR1 is MDHEN and CDR2 SYDVKM. CDR3 loop: CASSLRAGGAFSPGYF. The CDR3 bases are TGTGCCAGCAGTTTACGGGCAGGGGGCGCTTTTTCCCCGGGGTATTTT.